The next 14 T cell receptor beta chains were all read from a single sample in a study of T cell responses to AZD1222 COVID-19 vaccine. Libraries were prepared by immunoSEQ multiplex PCR; TCRdb keeps only in-frame clonotypes and omits some of them. The repertoire holds roughly 96,000 clones, roughly nine tenths seen once, with 26% in the top ten. Sequences were derived from peripheral blood, sampled on day 0 of AZD1222 vaccination. These receptors were obtained from an adult in good health.

The genes are TRBV7-2 and TRBJ1-1; no firm D call. V was trimmed by 5 bases and J by 3 bases, leaving 10 bases between them. Germline CDR1 reads SGHTA; CDR2 reads FQGNSA. The CDR3 contains 13 residues. For the CDR3, the DNA is TGTGCCAGCAGCGCGGCGAAGCACACTGAAGCTTTCTTT. It codes for CASSAAKHTEAFF.

This chain links TRBV7-3 with TRBJ2-5, with a weak D call TRBD1 (8 bases). CDR1 and CDR2 (germline): SGHTA, FQGTGA. V was clipped by 5 bases and J by 2 bases, with 18 bases between them. This CDR3 spans 16 amino acids. The CDR3 nucleotides are TGTGCCAGCAGCCCCCACAGGGGGGAGGGACAAGAGACCCAGTACTTC. It yields the protein CASSPHRGEGQETQYF.

The V gene is TRBV21-1, the J gene TRBJ2-2. TRBV21-1 constitutes a pseudogene. This CDR3 is 11 amino acids long. CDR3 bases: TGTGCCAGCAGCAACACCGGGGAGCTGTTTTTT. Amino acid sequence: CASSNTGELFF.

This clone was observed once. This chain uses TRBV6-5 with TRBJ2-4; D gene unclear. The CDR3 extends over 13 amino acids. With 0 bases removed from V and 2 bases from J, the gap between germline ends came to 2 bases. Germline CDR1 is MNHEY and CDR2 is SVGAGI. DNA for the CDR3: TGTGCCAGCAGTTACTCTACCAAAAACATTCAGTACTTC. This translates into CASSYSTKNIQYF.

The chain employs TRBV6-1 and TRBJ2-7; 9 nucleotides match TRBD2. CDR1 and CDR2 (germline): MNHNS, SASEGT. Trimming removed 6 bases from V and 5 bases from J; junction bases left unmatched: 8. The CDR3 loop spans 14 amino acids. CDR3 in amino acids: CASSEGGRANEQYF. In DNA, the CDR3 is TGTGCCAGCAGCGAGGGCGGGAGGGCCAACGAGCAGTACTTC.

The chain is built from TRBV19 and TRBJ2-3; D assignment may be TRBD1 or TRBD2 (5 bases each). In germline, CDR1 is LNHDA, CDR2 SQIVND (reference sequence). CDR3 length equals 18 residues. V lost 6 bases to trimming and J lost 1 base, with 23 bases between them. As DNA, the CDR3 is TGTGCCAGTAGCCACTTTATTGGGACCGTCGGATGCACAGATACGCAGTATTTT. Its translation: CASSHFIGTVGCTDTQYF.

V usage is TRBV29-1 and J usage is TRBJ2-7, with TRBD1 matching 8 bases. The J segment lost 3 bases and the V segment lost 8 bases, leaving 9 bases of the junction unmatched. Germline loops: CDR1 SQVTM, CDR2 ANQGSEA. CDR3 length: 13 amino acids. The CDR3 sequence: CSIARTGNYEQYF. For the CDR3, the DNA is TGCAGCATTGCCCGGACAGGGAACTACGAGCAGTACTTC.

The V and J genes are TRBV28 and TRBJ2-7; tentatively, D is TRBD1 or TRBD2 (7 bases each). The germline CDR1 and CDR2 sequences are MDHEN and SYDVKM. V shed 10 bases and J shed 5 bases, with 24 bases lying between them. The CDR3 loop spans 15 amino acids. CDR3 loop: CAIQGRGRGKNEQYF. For the CDR3, the DNA is TGTGCCATCCAGGGTAGGGGGCGGGGGAAGAACGAGCAGTACTTC.

This chain uses TRBV15 with TRBJ1-3; perhaps TRBD1 as D (6 bases). CDR1 is LNHNV, CDR2 YYDKDF, per germline (reference sequence). This CDR3 has 15 amino acids. The V and J ends lost 5 bases and 0 bases respectively, with 11 bases between them. CDR3 loop: CATSPDRSSGNTIYF. The DNA for the CDR3 is TGTGCCACCAGCCCCGACAGGTCCTCTGGAAACACCATATATTTT.

This chain connects TRBV5-6 to TRBJ2-5; D is undetermined. The V gene lost 6 bases and the J gene lost 7 bases, with 19 bases spanning the gap. The V gene's germline CDR1 is SGHDT and CDR2 YYEEEE. This CDR3 has 14 amino acids. The CDR3 nucleotides read TGTGCCAGCACCCCCGGCACGGCGCATAGGACCCAGTACTTC. Translated: CASTPGTAHRTQYF.

The chain joins TRBV6-5 to TRBJ2-2; D not certain. V gave up 2 bases and J gave up 1 base, with 8 bases separating them. Per the germline V gene, CDR1 is MNHEY and CDR2 is SVGAGI. The CDR3 extends over 15 amino acids. The CDR3 nucleotides are TGTGCCAGCAGTTACCGAAGCGAGAACACCGGGGAGCTGTTTTTT. It translates to CASSYRSENTGELFF.

This clone has only a few counts. The chain couples TRBV18 to TRBJ2-7; D is undetermined. V was trimmed by 2 bases and J by 7 bases, leaving 9 bases between them. This CDR3 spans 12 amino acids. The germline gives CDR1 KGHSH, CDR2 LQKENI. The CDR3, as DNA: TGTGCCAGCTCACCAAAGGGTGGGGAGCAGTACTTC. It encodes CASSPKGGEQYF. Full variable domain (outside the CDR3, taken from reference TRBV18 and TRBJ2-7): NAGVMQNPRHLVRRRGQEARLRCSPMKGHSHVYWYRQLPEEGLKFMVYLQKENIIDESGMPKERFSAEFPKEGPSILRIQQVVRGDSAAYFCASSPKGGEQYFGPGTRLTVT.

The rearrangement links TRBV27 to TRBJ2-7; 9 nucleotides align to TRBD1. There are 15 residues in the CDR3. The J segment lost 5 bases and the V segment lost 4 bases, leaving 9 bases of the junction unmatched. Per the germline V gene, CDR1 is MNHEY and CDR2 is SMNVEV (reference sequence). CDR3: CASSSPGQGRDEQYF. The CDR3 DNA is TGTGCCAGCAGTTCGCCGGGACAGGGACGAGACGAGCAGTACTTC.

A word on this clone: Other DNA sequences in the sample encode the same CDR3. The chain is built from TRBV30 and TRBJ2-5, with no clear D. The CDR3 consists of 11 residues. V was trimmed by 2 bases and J by 5 bases, leaving 6 bases between them. Germline V gene lookup returns CDR1 GTSNPN and CDR2 SVGIG (reference sequence). CDR3 sequence: CAWSPRETQYF. The DNA of the CDR3 is TGTGCCTGGAGTCCCAGGGAGACCCAGTACTTC.